The next 23 T cell receptor beta chains were all read from a single sample in a study of CD8+ T cells in alopecia areata. Treatment defined: oral pan-JAK inhibitor, 5-10 mg twice daily. Sequencing used cDNA as its template, made by extracting RNA and reverse transcribing it. The protocol was immunoSEQ multiplex PCR, while the TCRdb copy is restricted to in-frame clones and leaves out a portion. The sample contains about 160,000 clones, just over 65% of which appear only once. The sequences come from CD4+ T cells sorted from blood, collected at week 4, from a patient treated with tofacitinib. Receptor source: a human donor with alopecia areata.

The chain employs TRBV29-1 and TRBJ2-3; 10 bases are a match to TRBD2. The CDR3 covers 14 residues. CDR1 and CDR2 from the germline V gene are SQVTM and ANQGSEA. Unmatched junction bases numbered 4, after V lost 4 bases and J lost 3 bases. DNA for the CDR3: TGCAGCGTTGCCCTAGCGGGGGTAACAGATACGCAGTATTTT. Its protein is CSVALAGVTDTQYF.

The chain links TRBV2 to TRBJ1-2; TRBD1 agrees at 10 bases. The CDR3 is 16 amino acids. V was clipped by 7 bases and J by 4 bases; unmatched bases: 12. Looked up from germline, CDR1 is SNHLY and CDR2 is FYNNEI. CDR3 residues: CASKEDRGSLGYGYTF. CDR3 nucleotides: TGTGCCAGCAAAGAGGACAGGGGGAGTCTCGGCTATGGCTACACCTTC.

This chain joins TRBV29-1 and TRBJ1-5; D unresolved. The CDR3 covers 14 residues. Trimming removed 4 bases at V and 1 base at J, with 11 bases between. CDR1 is SQVTM, CDR2 ANQGSEA, per germline. CDR3: CSVAGGASNQPQHF. The CDR3 DNA sequence: TGCAGCGTTGCGGGAGGAGCAAGCAATCAGCCCCAGCATTTT.

This rearrangement joins TRBV29-1 to TRBJ1-2; 9 bases align to TRBD1. Germline V gene lookup returns CDR1 SQVTM and CDR2 ANQGSEA. Germline trimming cut 3 bases from V and 4 bases from J; bases unmatched to any gene: 12. This CDR3 has 16 residues. The CDR3 reads CSVDLTRDRVLYGYTF. In DNA, the CDR3 is TGCAGCGTTGACCTAACCCGGGACAGGGTCCTCTATGGCTACACCTTC.

The rearrangement links TRBV5-1 to TRBJ2-2, with TRBD1 identical over 10 bases. Germline V gene lookup returns CDR1 SGHRS and CDR2 YFSETQ. The CDR3 has 15 amino acids. V gave up 4 bases and J gave up 4 bases; unmatched junction bases: 4. In DNA form, the CDR3 reads TGCGCCAGCAGCCTGACAGGGGGCGCCACCGGGGAGCTGTTTTTT. Translation gives CASSLTGGATGELFF.

This chain connects TRBV18 to TRBJ2-1, with 7 bases identical to TRBD1. Germline V lookup: CDR1 KGHSH, CDR2 LQKENI. V lost 0 bases, J lost 1 base, and 0 bases stayed unmatched. There are 15 residues in the CDR3. CDR3 sequence reads: CASSPPGQSYNEQFF. CDR3 in DNA: TGTGCCAGCTCACCACCGGGACAGTCCTACAATGAGCAGTTCTTC. Filled out from reference TRBV18 and TRBJ2-1, the complete variable domain reads NAGVMQNPRHLVRRRGQEARLRCSPMKGHSHVYWYRQLPEEGLKFMVYLQKENIIDESGMPKERFSAEFPKEGPSILRIQQVVRGDSAAYFCASSPPGQSYNEQFFGPGTRLTVL.

This clone turned up a few times. The V and J genes are TRBV29-1 and TRBJ1-2; perhaps TRBD1 as D (5 bases). Trimming cost V 4 bases and J 6 bases, with 9 bases left between them. CDR1 and CDR2 (germline): SQVTM, ANQGSEA. This CDR3 is built from 11 residues. This chain's CDR3 is CSVVQGDGYTF. CDR3 coding DNA: TGCAGCGTTGTCCAGGGTGATGGCTACACCTTC.

This chain uses TRBV30 with TRBJ2-5; no reliable D call. There are 13 residues in the CDR3. Germline CDR1 reads GTSNPN; CDR2 reads SVGIG (reference sequence). The V end was cut by 2 bases, the J end by 5 bases, with 12 bases between. The DNA for the CDR3 is TGTGCCTGGAGTACTGGCTCCGGGGAGACCCAGTACTTC. It codes for CAWSTGSGETQYF.

This clone was recorded a few times. V is TRBV15 and J is TRBJ1-6, with 9 bases matching TRBD1. The CDR3 is 16 amino acids. The ends lost 4 bases at V and 9 bases at J; junction bases unmatched: 10. The germline V gene has CDR1 LNHNV and CDR2 YYDKDF (reference sequence). The CDR3 DNA sequence: TGTGCCACCAGCACCCCTCAGGGACAGGGAATTTCACCCCTCCACTTT. Encoded protein: CATSTPQGQGISPLHF.

In this sample, this clone turned up a few times. The rearrangement links TRBV29-1 to TRBJ2-5; TRBD1 matches 9 bases. The end of the DNA aligns better with TRBJ2-7, so the J call may be wrong. Germline CDR1 SQVTM, CDR2 ANQGSEA. CDR3 length equals 16 residues. The CDR3 sequence is CSVEGIQGANTYEQYF. The CDR3 DNA reads as TGCAGCGTTGAAGGGATACAGGGGGCTAACACCTACGAGCAGTACTTC.

This chain uses TRBV6-1 with TRBJ1-1, with D hard to call. The ends were cut back, 3 bases at V and 1 base at J, with 6 bases in the middle. Germline V gives CDR1 MNHNS, CDR2 SASEGT. The CDR3 length is 13 residues. The CDR3 sequence is CASSDLGNTEAFF. The CDR3 DNA follows: TGTGCCAGCAGTGATCTCGGGAACACTGAAGCTTTCTTT.

J is TRBJ1-2 and V is TRBV30; a weak D match, TRBD1 (6 bases). Deletions cut 2 bases from V and 8 bases from J, with 15 bases between. Germline lookup yields CDR1 GTSNPN and CDR2 SVGIG (reference sequence). This CDR3 region has 13 residues. CDR3 sequence: CAWSFVMTGGYTF. In DNA form, the CDR3 reads TGTGCCTGGAGTTTCGTCATGACAGGAGGCTACACCTTC.

This chain connects TRBV9 to TRBJ2-7; either TRBD1 or TRBD2 may supply D (5 bases each). The CDR3 extends over 13 amino acids. V dropped 0 bases and J dropped 6 bases, with 10 bases sitting between them. The germline V gene has CDR1 SGDLS and CDR2 YYNGEE. CDR3 loop: CASSVGGPGEQYF. For the CDR3, the DNA is TGTGCCAGCAGCGTAGGGGGACCCGGCGAGCAGTACTTC. Full variable domain (outside the CDR3, taken from reference TRBV9 and TRBJ2-7): DSGVTQTPKHLITATGQRVTLRCSPRSGDLSVYWYQQSLDQGLQFLIQYYNGEERAKGNILERFSAQQFPDLHSELNLSSLELGDSALYFCASSVGGPGEQYFGPGTRLTVT.

The chain uses TRBV25-1 and TRBJ2-5, with a possible D match to TRBD1 (6 bases). The CDR3 has 13 amino acids. Germline CDR1 MGHDK, CDR2 SYGVNS. The ends were cut back, 2 bases at V and 5 bases at J, with 9 bases in the middle. CDR3 in amino acids: CASSERTGETQYF. The CDR3 DNA reads as TGTGCCAGCAGTGAACGTACAGGGGAGACCCAGTACTTC.

The rearrangement links TRBV5-4 to TRBJ1-1; 8 nucleotides match TRBD1. Losses at the gene ends were 3 bases for V and 1 base for J; bases not matched to a gene: 5. Germline CDR1 SGHNT, CDR2 YYREEE (reference sequence). The CDR3 has 15 residues. The CDR3 sequence is CASSYPGTGNTEAFF. In DNA form, the CDR3 reads TGTGCCAGCAGCTACCCCGGGACAGGGAACACTGAAGCTTTCTTT.

The chain recombines TRBV11-2 with TRBJ1-1, with D uncertain. Germline V gene lookup returns CDR1 SGHAT and CDR2 FQNNGV. V was pared by 5 bases and J by 4 bases, with 11 bases between. CDR3 length: 13 residues. The CDR3 here is CASSPSLTTEAFF. DNA for the CDR3: TGTGCCAGCAGCCCTAGTCTTACCACTGAAGCTTTCTTT.

The chain carries TRBV5-1 and TRBJ1-2; a possible D gene is TRBD1 (5 bases). Germline assignment: CDR1 SGHRS and CDR2 YFSETQ. This CDR3 has 14 amino acids. The ends were cut back, 3 bases at V and 2 bases at J, with 11 bases in the middle. In DNA, the CDR3 is TGCGCCAGCAGCTCAAGGGCAGGGAACTATGGCTACACCTTC. This gives the protein CASSSRAGNYGYTF.

The chain employs TRBV5-4 and TRBJ2-5; perhaps TRBD1 as D (6 bases). V lost 4 bases, J lost 5 bases, and 15 bases lay in between. The CDR3 runs 14 residues. Germline CDR1 reads SGHNT; CDR2 reads YYREEE (reference sequence). In nucleotides, the CDR3 is TGTGCCAGCAGCATCTCACAGGGACGCGAGACCCAGTACTTC. This codes for CASSISQGRETQYF.

The chain recombines TRBV6-6 with TRBJ1-4, with unresolved D. The CDR3 length is 13 residues. V gave up 6 bases and J gave up 7 bases, with 12 bases separating them. CDR1 MNHNY and CDR2 SVGAGI come from the germline V gene (reference sequence). DNA for the CDR3: TGTGCCAGCAGGGGCAGAATCTTTGAAAAACTGTTTTTT. Amino acid sequence: CASRGRIFEKLFF.

The genes are TRBV9 and TRBJ2-1; the match to TRBD2 covers 7 bases. Germline trimming cut 0 bases from V and 2 bases from J; bases unmatched to any gene: 5. This CDR3 spans 16 amino acids. Germline CDR1 SGDLS, CDR2 YYNGEE. The CDR3 reads CASSVGGGVTYNEQFF. The CDR3 nucleotides read TGTGCCAGCAGCGTAGGCGGGGGAGTGACCTACAATGAGCAGTTCTTC.

The gene calls are TRBV30 and TRBJ2-7, with D possibly being TRBD1 (5 bases). The V end was cut by 0 bases, the J end by 4 bases, with 16 bases between. Germline values: CDR1 GTSNPN, CDR2 SVGIG (reference sequence). The CDR3 loop spans 15 amino acids. CDR3 sequence (DNA): TGTGCCTGGAGTGTAAAGGGGTCCGGTAGATACGAGCAGTACTTC. Residues: CAWSVKGSGRYEQYF.

The J gene is TRBJ2-7, the V gene TRBV27, with a tentative D call TRBD1 (6 bases). CDR3 length: 14 residues. The germline V gene encodes CDR1 MNHEY and CDR2 SMNVEV (reference sequence). V lost 10 bases and J lost 2, with 18 bases in between. The CDR3 region has the DNA TGTGCCAACCCGCCCGAGGGGGACGCCTACGAGCAGTACTTC. Translation: CANPPEGDAYEQYF.

The rearrangement uses TRBV9 and TRBJ2-7; 8 nucleotides agree with TRBD1. J was trimmed by 2 bases and V by 0 bases; bases with no gene match: 1. The CDR3 is 14 residues long. Germline V lookup: CDR1 SGDLS, CDR2 YYNGEE. The CDR3 bases are TGTGCCAGCAGCGTAGGGGGACAGGCCTACGAGCAGTACTTC. Amino acid sequence: CASSVGGQAYEQYF.